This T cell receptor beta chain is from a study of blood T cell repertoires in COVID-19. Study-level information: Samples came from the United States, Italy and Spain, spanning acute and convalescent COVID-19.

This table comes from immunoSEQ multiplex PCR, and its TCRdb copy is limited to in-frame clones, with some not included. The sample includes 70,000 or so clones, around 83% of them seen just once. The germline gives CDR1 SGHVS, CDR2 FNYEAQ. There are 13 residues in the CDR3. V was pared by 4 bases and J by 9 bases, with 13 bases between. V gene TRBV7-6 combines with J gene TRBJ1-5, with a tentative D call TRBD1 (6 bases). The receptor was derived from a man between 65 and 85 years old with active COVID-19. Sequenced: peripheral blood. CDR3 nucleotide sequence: TGTGCCAGCAGCTCGGGGGGCGTTTCGCCCCAGCATTTT. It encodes CASSSGGVSPQHF.